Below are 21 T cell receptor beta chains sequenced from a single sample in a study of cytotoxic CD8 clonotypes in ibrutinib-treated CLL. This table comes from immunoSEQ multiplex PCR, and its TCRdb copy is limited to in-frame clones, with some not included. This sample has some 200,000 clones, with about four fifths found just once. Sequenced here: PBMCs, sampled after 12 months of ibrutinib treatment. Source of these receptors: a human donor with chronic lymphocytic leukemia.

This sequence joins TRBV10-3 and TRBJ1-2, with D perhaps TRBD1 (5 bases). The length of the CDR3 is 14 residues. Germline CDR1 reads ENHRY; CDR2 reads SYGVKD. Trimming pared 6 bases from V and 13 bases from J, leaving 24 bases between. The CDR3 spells CAIRAIGGTDDCTF. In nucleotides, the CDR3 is TGTGCCATCAGGGCCATTGGGGGAACGGACGACTGCACCTTC.

DNA for the CDR3: TGTGCCAGCTCACCGGGAGAACAGAGCTATGGCTACACCTTC. Protein product: CASSPGEQSYGYTF. This sequence joins TRBV18 and TRBJ1-2; D is undetermined. V was cut by 3 bases and J by 4 bases, with 12 bases left in between. Germline V gene data show CDR1 as KGHSH and CDR2 as LQKENI. The CDR3 extends over 14 amino acids.

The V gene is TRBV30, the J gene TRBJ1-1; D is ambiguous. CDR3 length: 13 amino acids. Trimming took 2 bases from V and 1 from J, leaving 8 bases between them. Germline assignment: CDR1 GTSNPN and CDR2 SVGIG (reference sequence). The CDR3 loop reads CAWSKAGNTEAFF. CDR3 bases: TGTGCCTGGAGTAAGGCAGGGAACACTGAAGCTTTCTTT. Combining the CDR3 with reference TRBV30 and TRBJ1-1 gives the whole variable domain SQTIHQWPATLVQPVGSPLSLECTVEGTSNPNLYWYRQAAGRGLQLLFYSVGIGQISSEVPQNLSASRPQDRQFILSSKKLLLSDSGFYLCAWSKAGNTEAFFGQGTRLTVV.

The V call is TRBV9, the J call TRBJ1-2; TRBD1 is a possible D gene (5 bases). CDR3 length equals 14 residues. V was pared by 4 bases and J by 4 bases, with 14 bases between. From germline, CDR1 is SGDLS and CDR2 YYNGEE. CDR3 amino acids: CASSQGGVGYGYTF. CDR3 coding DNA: TGTGCCAGCAGCCAGGGAGGGGTCGGCTATGGCTACACCTTC.

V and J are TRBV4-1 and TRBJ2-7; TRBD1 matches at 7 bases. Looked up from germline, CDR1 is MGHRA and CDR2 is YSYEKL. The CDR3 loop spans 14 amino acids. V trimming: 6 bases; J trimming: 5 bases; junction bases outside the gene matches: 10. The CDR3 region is CASRGTDLIDEQYF. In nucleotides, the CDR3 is TGCGCCAGCAGGGGGACAGATCTTATTGACGAGCAGTACTTC.

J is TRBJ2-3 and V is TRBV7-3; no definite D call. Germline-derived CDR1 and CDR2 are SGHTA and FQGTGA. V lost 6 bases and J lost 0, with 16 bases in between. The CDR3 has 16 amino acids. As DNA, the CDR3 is TGTGCCAGCAGTCCTATGGGCGTCCCTAGCACAGATACGCAGTATTTT. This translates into CASSPMGVPSTDTQYF.

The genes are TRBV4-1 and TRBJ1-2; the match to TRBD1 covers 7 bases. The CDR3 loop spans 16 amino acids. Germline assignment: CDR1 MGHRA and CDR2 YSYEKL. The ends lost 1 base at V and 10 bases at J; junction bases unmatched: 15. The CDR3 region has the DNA TGCGCCAGCAGCCAAGTTCGGGGCAAGGGGGCAGAGGACTACACCTTC. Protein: CASSQVRGKGAEDYTF.

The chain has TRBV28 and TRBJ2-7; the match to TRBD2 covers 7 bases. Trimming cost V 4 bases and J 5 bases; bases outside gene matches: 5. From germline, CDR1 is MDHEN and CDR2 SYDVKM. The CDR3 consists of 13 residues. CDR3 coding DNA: TGTGCCAGCAGTTCCGGGACTAACCACGAGCAGTACTTC. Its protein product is CASSSGTNHEQYF.

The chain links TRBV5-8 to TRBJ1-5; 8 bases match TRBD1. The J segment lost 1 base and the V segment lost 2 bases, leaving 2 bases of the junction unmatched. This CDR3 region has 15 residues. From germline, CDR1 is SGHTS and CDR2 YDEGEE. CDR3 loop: CASSFYRGSNQPQHF. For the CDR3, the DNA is TGTGCCAGCAGCTTTTACAGGGGGAGCAATCAGCCCCAGCATTTT.

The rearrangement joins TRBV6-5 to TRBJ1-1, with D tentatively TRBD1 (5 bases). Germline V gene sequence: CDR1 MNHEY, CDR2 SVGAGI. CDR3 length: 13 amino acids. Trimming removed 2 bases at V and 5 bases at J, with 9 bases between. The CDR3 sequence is CASSYGAGTEAFF. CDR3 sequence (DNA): TGTGCCAGCAGTTACGGGGCAGGGACTGAAGCTTTCTTT.

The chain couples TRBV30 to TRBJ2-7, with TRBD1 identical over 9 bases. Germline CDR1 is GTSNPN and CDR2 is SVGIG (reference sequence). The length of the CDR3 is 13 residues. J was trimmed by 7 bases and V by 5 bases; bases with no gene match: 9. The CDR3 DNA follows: TGTGCCTGGGTTGGGACAGGGCTTGGGGAGCAGTACTTC. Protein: CAWVGTGLGEQYF.

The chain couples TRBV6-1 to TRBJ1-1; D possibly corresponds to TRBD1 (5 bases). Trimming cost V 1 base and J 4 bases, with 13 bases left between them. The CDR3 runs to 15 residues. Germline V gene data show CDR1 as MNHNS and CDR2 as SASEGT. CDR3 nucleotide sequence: TGTGCCAGCAGTGAAGGTCCATTGGGGCGCACTGAAGCTTTCTTT. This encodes CASSEGPLGRTEAFF.

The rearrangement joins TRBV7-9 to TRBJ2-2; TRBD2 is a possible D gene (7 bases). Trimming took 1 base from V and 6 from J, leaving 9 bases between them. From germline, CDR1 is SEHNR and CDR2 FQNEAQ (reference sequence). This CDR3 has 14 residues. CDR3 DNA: TGTGCCAGCAGCTTAGACGGGGGGCCCGGGGAGCTGTTTTTT. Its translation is CASSLDGGPGELFF.

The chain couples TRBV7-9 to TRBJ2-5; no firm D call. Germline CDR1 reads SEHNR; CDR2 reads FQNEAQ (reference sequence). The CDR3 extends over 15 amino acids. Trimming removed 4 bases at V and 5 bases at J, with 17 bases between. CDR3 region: CASSSLRYSVETQYF. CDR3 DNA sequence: TGTGCCAGCAGCTCGCTACGTTATAGTGTCGAGACCCAGTACTTC.

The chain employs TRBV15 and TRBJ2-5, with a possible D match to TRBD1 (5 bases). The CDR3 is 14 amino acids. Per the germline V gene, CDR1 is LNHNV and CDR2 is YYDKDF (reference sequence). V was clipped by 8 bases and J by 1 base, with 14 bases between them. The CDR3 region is CATRQGLLQETQYF. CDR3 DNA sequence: TGTGCCACCCGGCAGGGTCTTCTCCAAGAGACCCAGTACTTC.

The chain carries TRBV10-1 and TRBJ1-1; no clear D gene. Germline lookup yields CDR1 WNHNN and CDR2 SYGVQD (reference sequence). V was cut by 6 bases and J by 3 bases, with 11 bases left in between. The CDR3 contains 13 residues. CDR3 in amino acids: CASRVGRDTEAFF. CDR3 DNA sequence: TGCGCCAGCAGGGTCGGTCGAGACACTGAAGCTTTCTTT.

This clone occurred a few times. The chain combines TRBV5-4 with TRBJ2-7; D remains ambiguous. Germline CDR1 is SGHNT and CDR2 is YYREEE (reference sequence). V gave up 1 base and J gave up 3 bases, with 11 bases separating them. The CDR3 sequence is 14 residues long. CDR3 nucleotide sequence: TGTGCCAGCAGCTTGTACTCAGAGATCTACGAGCAGTACTTC. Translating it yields CASSLYSEIYEQYF.

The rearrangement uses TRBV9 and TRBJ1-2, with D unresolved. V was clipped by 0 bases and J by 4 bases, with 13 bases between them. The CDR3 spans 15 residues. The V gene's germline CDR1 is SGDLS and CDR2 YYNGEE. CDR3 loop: CASSVAQFTTYGYTF. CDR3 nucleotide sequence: TGTGCCAGCAGCGTAGCCCAGTTCACCACCTATGGCTACACCTTC.

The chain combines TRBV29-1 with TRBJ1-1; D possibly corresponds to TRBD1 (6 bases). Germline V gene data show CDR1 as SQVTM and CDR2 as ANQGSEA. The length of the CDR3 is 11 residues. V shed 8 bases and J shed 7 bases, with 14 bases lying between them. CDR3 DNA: TGCAGCCCCACCCCCAGGGGTGAAGCTTTCTTT. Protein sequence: CSPTPRGEAFF.

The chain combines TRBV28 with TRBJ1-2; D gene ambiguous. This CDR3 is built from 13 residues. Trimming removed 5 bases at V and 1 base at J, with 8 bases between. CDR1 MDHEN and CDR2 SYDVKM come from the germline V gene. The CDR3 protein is CASSPINNYGYTF. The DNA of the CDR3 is TGTGCCAGCAGTCCAATAAATAACTATGGCTACACCTTC.

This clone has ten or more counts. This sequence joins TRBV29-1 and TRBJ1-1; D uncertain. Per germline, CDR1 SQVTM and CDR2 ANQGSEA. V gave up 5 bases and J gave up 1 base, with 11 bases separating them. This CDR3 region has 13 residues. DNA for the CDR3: TGCAGCGTTCTCTGGACGGGGAACACTGAAGCTTTCTTT. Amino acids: CSVLWTGNTEAFF.